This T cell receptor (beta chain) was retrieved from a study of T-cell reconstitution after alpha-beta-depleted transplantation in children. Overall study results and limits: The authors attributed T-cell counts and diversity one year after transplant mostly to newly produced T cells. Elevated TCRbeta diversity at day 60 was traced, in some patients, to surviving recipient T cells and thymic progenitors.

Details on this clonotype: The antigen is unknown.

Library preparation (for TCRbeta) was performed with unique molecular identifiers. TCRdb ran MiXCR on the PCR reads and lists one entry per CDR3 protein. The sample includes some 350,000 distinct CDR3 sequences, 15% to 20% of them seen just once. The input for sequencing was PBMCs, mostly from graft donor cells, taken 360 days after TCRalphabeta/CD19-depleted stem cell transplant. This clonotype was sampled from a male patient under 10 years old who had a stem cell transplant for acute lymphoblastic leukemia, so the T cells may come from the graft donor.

CDR3 coding DNA: TGTGCCAGCACACAGGGGTCGACCTTCGCAGATACGCAGTATTTT. It specifies CASTQGSTFADTQYF. The V and J genes are TRBV7-2 and TRBJ2-3; TRBD1 matches at 7 bases. Germline CDR1 SGHTA, CDR2 FQGNSA. V was clipped by 7 bases and J by 4 bases; unmatched bases: 11. The CDR3 runs to 15 residues.